This T cell receptor (beta chain) appears in the sequencing data of a study of cytomegalovirus exposure and HLA in healthy donors. Study at large: Findings of an earlier analysis included more than 90 million unique TCR beta sequences from roughly 200 million T cells. Findings of the study overall: In terms of immune exposure information, only CMV serostatus was available. For cytomegalovirus status, the classifier reportedly gave diagnoses with high specificity and sensitivity.

Turning to this clone: Its antigen is unidentified.

Germline assignment: CDR1 MGHRA and CDR2 YSYEKL. After removal of 4 bases from V and 1 base from J, the junction contained 15 bases not matched to a gene. This CDR3 comprises 20 residues. The study ran its PCR with 60 Vbeta and 13 Jbeta primers. Measured with immunoSEQ multiplex PCR; TCRdb has only the in-frame clones, and not every one. The sample consists of 80,000 to 100,000 clones, roughly 70% of them appearing once. V usage is TRBV4-1 and J usage is TRBJ1-6, with 8 bases identical to TRBD1. Sequenced input: PBMCs. This TCR was sampled from a man aged 45-65 years in good health and CMV-seronegative. The CDR3: CASSRTDSRGLGSYNSPLHF. In DNA form, the CDR3 reads TGCGCCAGCAGCCGCACAGACTCCAGGGGGCTAGGGTCCTATAATTCACCCCTCCACTTT.